This T cell receptor (beta chain) was sequenced for a study of breast tumors, draining lymph nodes, adjacent tissues. The ends were cut back, 4 bases at V and 2 bases at J, with 8 bases in the middle. Looked up from germline, CDR1 is SGHTA and CDR2 is FQGTGA. CDR3 size: 13 residues. TCRdb called the multiplex PCR reads again in MiXCR, with one record for every CDR3 protein. Among over 200,000 distinct CDR3 sequences, about 30% were seen once, and the ten largest hold around 1.5%. The lymph nodes were axillary draining lymph nodes from breast cancer patients. General study results and limits: Luminal-like breast cancer showed significantly higher tumor–nontumor repertoire similarity than basal-like. Findings are consistent with lymph node origin and intratumoral expansion of most tumor T cells. Tumors had less TCR diversity than lymph nodes, more than nontumor tissue. That most tumor T cells come from lymph nodes remained unproven.

With respect to this clonotype: Its antigen is unknown.

Sample: axillary lymph node tissue. V gene TRBV7-3 combines with J gene TRBJ1-1; the D is unclear. This TCR was recovered from a female donor with breast cancer. Some clones in this sample may be carry-over from other donors' samples. Here the CDR3 reads CASSSSVNTEAFF. The CDR3 DNA reads TGTGCCAGCAGCTCTTCGGTCAACACTGAAGCTTTCTTT. Full variable domain (rest looked up from reference TRBV7-3 and TRBJ1-1): GAGVSQTPSNKVTEKGKYVELRCDPISGHTALYWYRQSLGQGPEFLIYFQGTGAADDSGLPNDRFFAVRPEGSVSTLKIQRTERGDSAVYLCASSSSVNTEAFFGQGTRLTVV.